This TCR beta chain was found in a study of spatial heterogeneity in lung cancer. Time point in this sample: sample taken at primary tumor resection. No cells were sorted before sequencing. The whole RNA sequenced was extracted from tumor, nontumor lung or frozen PBMC. The donors comprised 60 to 85 untreated early-stage non-small cell lung cancer patients. Germline V gives CDR1 MNHNS, CDR2 SASEGT. The CDR3 length is 12 residues. Deletions cut 2 bases from V and 12 bases from J, with 13 bases between. TCRdb re-called the 5' RACE reads with MiXCR, one entry per CDR3 protein. Here the sample spans 8,500 to 14,000 distinct CDR3 sequences, roughly 4% being singletons. This clonotype was counted many times. Within a library made for alpha chains, this beta chain is off target, and its count is uninformative.

The TCR originated in a female donor with early-stage non-small cell lung cancer. Sequenced material: PBMCs, taken at surgery. This chain uses TRBV6-1 with TRBJ1-1; possibly TRBD1 for D (5 bases). CDR3: CASSERPWGPFF. The CDR3 coding sequence is TGTGCCAGCAGTGAAAGACCCTGGGGACCTTTCTTT.